Below, 7 T cell receptor beta chains from the same sample are listed, as sequenced in a study of blood T cell repertoires in COVID-19. The repertoire was sequenced with immunoSEQ multiplex PCR; TCRdb's copy has only in-frame clones and lacks some. The sample records about 44,000 clones, roughly nine tenths being singletons. The sequencing sample was made of peripheral blood. These receptors came from a man aged 65-85 years with active COVID-19.

The V gene is TRBV6-5, the J gene TRBJ2-3; possibly TRBD2 for D (5 bases). From germline, CDR1 is MNHEY and CDR2 SVGAGI. Deletions cut 6 bases from V and 6 bases from J, with 13 bases between. This CDR3 has 13 residues. This CDR3 is CASSGVARDTQYF. As DNA, the CDR3 is TGTGCCAGCAGCGGGGTGGCTCGGGATACGCAGTATTTT.

The J gene is TRBJ1-6, the V gene TRBV7-9, with 11 nucleotides matching TRBD1. Looked up from germline, CDR1 is SEHNR and CDR2 is FQNEAQ (reference sequence). The CDR3 contains 15 residues. Trimming removed 5 bases from V and 10 bases from J; junction bases left unmatched: 7. The CDR3 protein is CASSLGDRGFSPLHF. The CDR3 nucleotides read TGTGCCAGCAGCCTCGGGGACAGGGGGTTCTCACCCCTCCACTTT. The variable domain in full, with the rest retrieved from reference TRBV7-9 and TRBJ1-6, is DTGVSQNPRHKITKRGQNVTFRCDPISEHNRLYWYRQTLGQGPEFLTYFQNEAQLEKSRLLSDRFSAERPKGSFSTLEIQRTEQGDSAMYLCASSLGDRGFSPLHFGNGTRLTVT.

V is TRBV6-5 and J is TRBJ1-1; D remains unclear. V lost 2 bases, J lost 11 bases, and 9 bases lay in between. CDR1 MNHEY and CDR2 SVGAGI come from the germline V gene. The CDR3 sequence is 11 residues long. CDR3: CASSYAGSAFF. DNA for the CDR3: TGTGCCAGCAGTTACGCAGGCTCGGCTTTCTTT.

The J gene is TRBJ1-2, the V gene TRBV28; 7 bases line up with TRBD1. Germline CDR1 is MDHEN and CDR2 is SYDVKM. The CDR3 has 12 residues. The V segment lost 7 bases and the J segment 5 bases; nucleotides outside the gene matches: 4. CDR3 DNA sequence: TGTGCCAGCACCAGGGGGAATTATGGCTACACCTTC. It codes for CASTRGNYGYTF.

J is TRBJ1-1 and V is TRBV5-5; D is possibly TRBD1 (5 bases). The length of the CDR3 is 13 residues. Germline CDR1 reads SGHKS; CDR2 reads YYEKEE (reference sequence). V lost 0 bases and J 8 bases, leaving 11 bases between the germline ends. The CDR3 spells CASSLATGWEAFF. The DNA of the CDR3 is TGTGCCAGCAGCTTGGCCACAGGCTGGGAAGCTTTCTTT.

The genes are TRBV12-3 or TRBV12-4 and TRBJ2-3, with TRBD2 as a possible D gene (5 bases). V lost 5 bases and J lost 6, with 9 bases in between. This CDR3 spans 12 amino acids. CDR3 region: CASSIRRDTQYF. The CDR3 DNA follows: TGTGCCAGCAGTATCCGGAGGGATACGCAGTATTTT.

This clone was picked up one time. The chain recombines TRBV27 with TRBJ1-1; TRBD1 agrees at 9 bases. Germline values: CDR1 MNHEY, CDR2 SMNVEV (reference sequence). V was clipped by 8 bases and J by 1 base; unmatched bases: 14. The CDR3 is 17 amino acids. In nucleotides, the CDR3 is TGTGCCAGCTCCACCGGGACAGGGAGGGAGACGAACACTGAAGCTTTCTTT. Protein sequence: CASSTGTGRETNTEAFF.